Below are 25 T cell receptor beta chains sequenced from a single sample in a study of cytomegalovirus exposure and HLA in healthy donors. It was with 60 Vbeta and 13 Jbeta primers that the PCR ran. Clones were read by immunoSEQ multiplex PCR, and TCRdb kept only the in-frame ones, dropping some. The table lists over 150,000 clones, about 68% of them singletons. Material: PBMCs. The origin of the receptors is a young man in good health and CMV-seronegative.

The chain couples TRBV7-8 to TRBJ2-1; D is ambiguous. There are 12 residues in the CDR3. Trimming took off 2 bases at V and 6 bases at J, with 5 bases between the two ends. The germline CDR1 and CDR2 sequences are SGHVS and FQNEAQ. The CDR3 DNA reads as TGTGCCAGCAGCTTATACGGCAATGAGCAGTTCTTC. It is translated as CASSLYGNEQFF. The full variable domain, completed using reference TRBV7-8 and TRBJ2-1, is GAGVSQSPRYKVAKRGQDVALRCDPISGHVSLFWYQQALGQGPEFLTYFQNEAQLDKSGLPSDRFFAERPEGSVSTLKIQRTQQEDSAVYLCASSLYGNEQFFGPGTRLTVL.

The CDR3: CASSRPGTVGTDTQYF. The CDR3 nucleotides are TGTGCCAGCAGCCGGCCCGGGACTGTCGGCACAGATACGCAGTATTTT. The chain uses TRBV7-9 and TRBJ2-3; a possible D gene is TRBD2 (6 bases). Germline CDR1 and CDR2: SEHNR and FQNEAQ (reference sequence). V lost 5 bases to trimming and J lost 1 base, with 16 bases between them. The CDR3 has 16 amino acids.

The CDR3 DNA is TGTGCCAGCAGTCTTCGGAATTCACCCCTCCACTTT. Residues: CASSLRNSPLHF. The chain employs TRBV27 and TRBJ1-6; no definite D call. Germline CDR1 reads MNHEY; CDR2 reads SMNVEV (reference sequence). The CDR3 is 12 amino acids. V gave up 5 bases and J gave up 7 bases, with 6 bases separating them.

CDR3 protein: CASPRGAAGGQYF. CDR3 bases: TGTGCCAGCCCTAGAGGAGCTGCTGGTGGGCAGTACTTC. This chain uses TRBV7-8 with TRBJ2-7; D unclear. Germline CDR1 and CDR2: SGHVS and FQNEAQ. The CDR3 totals 13 residues. V was clipped by 8 bases and J by 9 bases, with 20 bases between them.

This rearrangement joins TRBV6-1 to TRBJ2-5; a weak D match, TRBD1 (6 bases). In germline, CDR1 is MNHNS, CDR2 SASEGT. This CDR3 contains 14 residues. Trimming left V 0 bases short and J 5 bases short, with 10 bases between. CDR3 coding DNA: TGTGCCAGCAGTGAAGCATGGGGGCGGGAGACCCAGTACTTC. Residues: CASSEAWGRETQYF.

V usage is TRBV9 and J usage is TRBJ2-3, with TRBD2 matching over 10 bases. The CDR3 consists of 16 residues. Germline CDR1 reads SGDLS; CDR2 reads YYNGEE. The V and J ends lost 5 bases and 2 bases, in that order; junction bases with no gene match: 8. CDR3 sequence: CASSLSGGANTDTQYF. Here the CDR3 DNA reads TGTGCCAGCAGTTTAAGCGGGGGGGCTAACACAGATACGCAGTATTTT.

This clone has a single count. This rearrangement joins TRBV28 to TRBJ1-1; 7 bases match TRBD1. V was pared by 5 bases and J by 0 bases, with 15 bases of the junction left unmatched. The CDR3 extends over 18 amino acids. Germline-derived CDR1 and CDR2 are MDHEN and SYDVKM. CDR3 in DNA: TGTGCCAGCAGTCCAATCCGACAGGGCGGATTGTTGAACACTGAAGCTTTCTTT. Encoded protein: CASSPIRQGGLLNTEAFF.

This clone turned up a few times. V and J are TRBV6-5 and TRBJ2-1, with 8 positions matching TRBD1. V trimming: 2 bases; J trimming: 10 bases; junction bases outside the gene matches: 10. The CDR3 is made up of 15 amino acids. Germline CDR1 reads MNHEY; CDR2 reads SVGAGI. The chain's CDR3 is CASSYEGTGQREQFF. The DNA of the CDR3 is TGTGCCAGCAGTTACGAGGGGACAGGACAACGGGAGCAGTTCTTC.

The chain has TRBV5-4 and TRBJ2-7; 7 bases agree with TRBD2. This CDR3 has 15 residues. After removal of 1 base from V and 2 bases from J, the junction contained 6 bases not matched to a gene. The V gene's germline CDR1 is SGHNT and CDR2 YYREEE (reference sequence). CDR3 sequence reads: CASSLIGGETYEQYF. For the CDR3, the DNA is TGTGCCAGCAGCTTGATTGGGGGGGAAACCTACGAGCAGTACTTC.

The chain is built from TRBV6-6 and TRBJ2-2, with D possibly being TRBD1 (5 bases). From germline, CDR1 is MNHNY and CDR2 SVGAGI (reference sequence). The CDR3 spans 15 residues. The V and J ends lost 0 bases and 4 bases respectively, with 9 bases between them. The CDR3 DNA reads TGTGCCAGCAGTTACTCGGGGCAGGGCACCGGGGAGCTGTTTTTT. Its translation: CASSYSGQGTGELFF.

Only one count was recorded for this clone. CDR3 sequence reads: CASTPGGSYEQYF. The CDR3 nucleotides are TGTGCCAGCACCCCAGGAGGTTCCTACGAGCAGTACTTC. This chain links TRBV9 with TRBJ2-7; D is possibly TRBD2 (5 bases). The ends were cut back, 6 bases at V and 1 base at J, with 11 bases in the middle. CDR1 is SGDLS, CDR2 YYNGEE, per germline. CDR3 length: 13 residues.

This clone turned up a few times. The chain couples TRBV5-4 to TRBJ2-5, with D possibly being TRBD1 (6 bases). The CDR3 spans 14 residues. V was cut by 4 bases and J by 3 bases, with 13 bases left in between. From germline, CDR1 is SGHNT and CDR2 YYREEE (reference sequence). In nucleotides, the CDR3 is TGTGCCAGCAGCATACAGGGTTTGGAAGAGACCCAGTACTTC. Its protein product is CASSIQGLEETQYF.

A few counts support this clone. The chain has TRBV6-1 and TRBJ2-2, with D possibly TRBD1 on 5 matching bases. Germline V CDR1 and CDR2: MNHNS, SASEGT. V lost 7 bases and J 2 bases, leaving 11 bases between the germline ends. The CDR3 loop spans 14 amino acids. This CDR3 is CASIDQGNTGELFF. The CDR3 DNA is TGTGCCAGCATCGATCAGGGTAACACCGGGGAGCTGTTTTTT.

This chain links TRBV6-5 with TRBJ1-1; D may be TRBD1 (5 bases). Looked up from germline, CDR1 is MNHEY and CDR2 is SVGAGI. The CDR3 is 14 residues long. V dropped 4 bases and J dropped 0 bases, with 9 bases sitting between them. This chain's CDR3 is CASSLGGMNTEAFF. The DNA of the CDR3 is TGTGCCAGCAGTTTGGGGGGGATGAACACTGAAGCTTTCTTT.

V and J are TRBV29-1 and TRBJ1-1, with 11 positions matching TRBD1. The germline V gene encodes CDR1 SQVTM and CDR2 ANQGSEA. The CDR3 is made up of 18 amino acids. With 5 bases clipped from V and 2 bases from J, the junction kept 16 bases outside the gene matches. CDR3 coding DNA: TGCAGCGTTCGAAACCACCCGGGACAGGGGGATCTAAACACTGAAGCTTTCTTT. Translating it yields CSVRNHPGQGDLNTEAFF.

J is TRBJ2-7 and V is TRBV28, with 7 bases fitting TRBD1. J lost 0 bases, V lost 11 bases, and 16 bases had no gene match. This CDR3 has 16 amino acids. Germline V CDR1 and CDR2: MDHEN, SYDVKM. For the CDR3, the DNA is TGTGCCGCAAATAGAATTAACAGGGGTTTCTCCTACGAGCAGTACTTC. It codes for CAANRINRGFSYEQYF.

This CDR3 is CASSRPGQGTDEQYF. CDR3 nucleotides: TGTGCCAGCAGCAGACCGGGACAGGGAACAGACGAGCAGTACTTC. This sequence joins TRBV28 and TRBJ2-7, with TRBD1 matching 9 bases. This CDR3 is built from 15 residues. CDR1 is MDHEN, CDR2 SYDVKM, per germline. Trimming took 6 bases from V and 5 from J; bases not matched to a gene: 11.

This sequence joins TRBV5-1 and TRBJ1-1; D uncertain. The CDR3 is 14 residues long. Per the germline V gene, CDR1 is SGHRS and CDR2 is YFSETQ. V lost 0 bases and J lost 7, with 13 bases in between. CDR3 protein: CASSLARAQDEAFF. The DNA for the CDR3 is TGCGCCAGCAGCTTGGCCCGAGCTCAGGATGAAGCTTTCTTT.

In its sample, this clone was seen once. The chain recombines TRBV5-8 with TRBJ1-4; D may be TRBD1 (6 bases). CDR3 length: 16 amino acids. V was clipped by 4 bases and J by 4 bases, with 17 bases between them. CDR1 is SGHTS, CDR2 YDEGEE, per germline. The DNA for the CDR3 is TGTGCCAGCAGCCCCCCCACCGGGACAAGTAATGAAAAACTGTTTTTT. The encoded protein is CASSPPTGTSNEKLFF.

This chain joins TRBV5-1 and TRBJ2-3; 10 bases agree with TRBD2. V lost 4 bases to trimming and J lost 2 bases; unmatched junction nucleotides: 7. CDR3 size: 16 residues. Germline V gene sequence: CDR1 SGHRS, CDR2 YFSETQ. For the CDR3, the DNA is TGCGCCAGCAGCATAAATAGCGGGGGGTCCACAGATACGCAGTATTTT. Encoded protein: CASSINSGGSTDTQYF.

The genes are TRBV11-2 and TRBJ2-1; 7 nucleotides align to TRBD1. This CDR3 has 12 residues. Germline CDR1 is SGHAT and CDR2 is FQNNGV. The V gene end was trimmed by 5 bases and the J gene end by 7 bases; junction bases not matched to a gene: 2. The CDR3 region has the DNA TGTGCCAGCAGCCCGACAGGGAATGAGCAGTTCTTC. Amino acids: CASSPTGNEQFF.

This rearrangement joins TRBV4-1 to TRBJ2-1, with TRBD2 identical over 8 bases. The CDR3 has 15 amino acids. Germline loops: CDR1 MGHRA, CDR2 YSYEKL. Trimming removed 1 base from V and 2 bases from J; junction bases left unmatched: 1. The CDR3 sequence: CASSQGLATYNEQFF. CDR3 bases: TGCGCCAGCAGCCAAGGACTAGCGACCTACAATGAGCAGTTCTTC.

This clone was detected only a few times. This chain joins TRBV27 and TRBJ2-1; the match to TRBD2 covers 12 bases. Germline CDR1 is MNHEY and CDR2 is SMNVEV (reference sequence). V lost 2 bases to trimming and J lost 7 bases; unmatched junction nucleotides: 3. CDR3 length: 15 residues. The CDR3 reads CASSLASGGVNEQFF. The CDR3 DNA reads as TGTGCCAGCAGTTTAGCTAGCGGGGGGGTGAATGAGCAGTTCTTC.

V usage is TRBV7-2 and J usage is TRBJ2-5; unclear D gene. Trimming stripped 5 bases from V and 2 bases from J, with 12 bases between. The CDR3 has 14 residues. CDR1 SGHTA and CDR2 FQGNSA come from the germline V gene. The CDR3 sequence is CASSRYSRQETQYF. CDR3 nucleotides: TGTGCCAGCAGCCGTTACTCCCGACAAGAGACCCAGTACTTC. The full variable domain, completed using reference TRBV7-2 and TRBJ2-5, is GAGVSQSPSNKVTEKGKDVELRCDPISGHTALYWYRQSLGQGLEFLIYFQGNSAPDKSGLPSDRFSAERTGGSVSTLTIQRTQQEDSAVYLCASSRYSRQETQYFGPGTRLLVL.

This clone showed up just a few times. The chain carries TRBV5-1 and TRBJ2-3; 7 bases line up with TRBD1. V lost 4 bases, J lost 1 base, and 0 bases stayed unmatched. Germline V gene sequence: CDR1 SGHRS, CDR2 YFSETQ. This CDR3 spans 13 amino acids. CDR3 loop: CASSGQGTDTQYF. CDR3 nucleotide sequence: TGCGCCAGCAGCGGACAGGGCACAGATACGCAGTATTTT.